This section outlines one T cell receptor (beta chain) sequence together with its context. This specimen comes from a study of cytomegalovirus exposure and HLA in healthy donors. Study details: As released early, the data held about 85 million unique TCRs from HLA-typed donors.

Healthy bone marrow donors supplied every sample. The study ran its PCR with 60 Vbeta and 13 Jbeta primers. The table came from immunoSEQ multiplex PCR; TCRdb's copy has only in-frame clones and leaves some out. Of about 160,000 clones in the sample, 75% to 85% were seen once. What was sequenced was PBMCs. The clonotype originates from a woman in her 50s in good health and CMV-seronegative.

CDR3 bases: TGTGCCAGCAGTGAAGAAGGCGGGACCCAAGAGACCCAGTACTTC. It translates to CASSEEGGTQETQYF. The V gene is TRBV6-1, the J gene TRBJ2-5; D possibly corresponds to TRBD2 (6 bases). The CDR3 covers 15 residues. Germline V gene data show CDR1 as MNHNS and CDR2 as SASEGT. Deletions cut 1 base from V and 1 base from J, with 10 bases between.